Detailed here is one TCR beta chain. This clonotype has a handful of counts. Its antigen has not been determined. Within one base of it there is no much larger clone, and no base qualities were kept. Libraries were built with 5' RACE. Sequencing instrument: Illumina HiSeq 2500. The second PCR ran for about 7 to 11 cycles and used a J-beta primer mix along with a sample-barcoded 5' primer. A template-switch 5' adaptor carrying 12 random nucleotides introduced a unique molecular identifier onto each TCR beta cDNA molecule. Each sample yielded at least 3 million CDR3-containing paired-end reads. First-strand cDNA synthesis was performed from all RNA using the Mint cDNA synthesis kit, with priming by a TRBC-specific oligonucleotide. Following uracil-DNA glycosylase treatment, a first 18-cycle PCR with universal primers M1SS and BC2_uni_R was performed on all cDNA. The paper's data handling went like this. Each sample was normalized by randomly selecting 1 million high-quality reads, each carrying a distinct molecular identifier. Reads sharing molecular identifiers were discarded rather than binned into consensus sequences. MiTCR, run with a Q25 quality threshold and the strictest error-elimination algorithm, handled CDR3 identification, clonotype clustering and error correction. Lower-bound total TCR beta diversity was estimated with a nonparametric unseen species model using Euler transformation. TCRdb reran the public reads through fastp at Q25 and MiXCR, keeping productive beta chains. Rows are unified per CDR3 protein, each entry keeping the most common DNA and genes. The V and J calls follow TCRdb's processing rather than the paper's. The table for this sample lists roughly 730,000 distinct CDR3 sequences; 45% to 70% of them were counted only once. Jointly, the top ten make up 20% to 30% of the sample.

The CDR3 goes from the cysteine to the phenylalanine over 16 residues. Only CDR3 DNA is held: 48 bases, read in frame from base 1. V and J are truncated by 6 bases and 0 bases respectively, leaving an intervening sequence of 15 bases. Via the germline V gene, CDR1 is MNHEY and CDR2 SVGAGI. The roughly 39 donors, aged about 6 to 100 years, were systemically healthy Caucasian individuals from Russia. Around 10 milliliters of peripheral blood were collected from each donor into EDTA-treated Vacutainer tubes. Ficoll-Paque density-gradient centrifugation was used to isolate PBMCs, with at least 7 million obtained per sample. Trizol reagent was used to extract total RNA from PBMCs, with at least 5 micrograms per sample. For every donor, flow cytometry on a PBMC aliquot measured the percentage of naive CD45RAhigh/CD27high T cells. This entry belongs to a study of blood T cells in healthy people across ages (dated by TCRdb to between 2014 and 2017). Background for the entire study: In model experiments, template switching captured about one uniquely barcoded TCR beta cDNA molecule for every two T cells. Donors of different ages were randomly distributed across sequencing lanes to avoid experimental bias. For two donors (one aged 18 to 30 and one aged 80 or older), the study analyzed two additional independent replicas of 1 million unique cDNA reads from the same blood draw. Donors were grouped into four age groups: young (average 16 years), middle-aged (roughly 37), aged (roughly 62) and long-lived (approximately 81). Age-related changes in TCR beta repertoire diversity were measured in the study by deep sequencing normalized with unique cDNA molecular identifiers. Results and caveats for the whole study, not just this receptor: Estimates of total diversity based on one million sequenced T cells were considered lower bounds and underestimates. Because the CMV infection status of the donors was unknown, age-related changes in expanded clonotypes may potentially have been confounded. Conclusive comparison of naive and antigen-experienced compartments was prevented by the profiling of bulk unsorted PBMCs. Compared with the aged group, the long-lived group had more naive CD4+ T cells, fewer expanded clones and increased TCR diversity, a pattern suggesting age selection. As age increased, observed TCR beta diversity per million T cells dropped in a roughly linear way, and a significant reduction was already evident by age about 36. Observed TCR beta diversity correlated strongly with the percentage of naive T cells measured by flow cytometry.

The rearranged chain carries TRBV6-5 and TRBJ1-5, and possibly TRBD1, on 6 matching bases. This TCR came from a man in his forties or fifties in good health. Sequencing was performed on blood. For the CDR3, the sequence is CASSRAGTYSNQPQHF. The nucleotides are TGTGCCAGCAGCAGGGCCGGGACATATAGCAATCAGCCCCAGCATTTT.